These T cell receptor beta chains were read from a single sample in a study of blood T cell repertoires in COVID-19. This table comes from immunoSEQ multiplex PCR, and its TCRdb copy is limited to in-frame clones, with some not included. The sample comprises roughly 120,000 clones, 80% to 90% of which are singletons, and about 1% rests with the top ten. Material for sequencing was peripheral blood. The receptors were gathered from a human donor in a cohort sampled during active COVID-19. CDR3s include the opening cysteine and the closing phenylalanine or tryptophan. Each record gives: J gene, clone size, D gene, V gene, CDR3 DNA, CDR3 protein. D genes are given only for firm matches. Size is omitted from some rows. Given values are once, few, many or a class for expanded clones.

J gene: TRBJ2-7
clone size: -
D gene: -
V gene: TRBV14
CDR3 DNA: TGTGCCAGCAGCCAAGAACGGGAGCCCCCCTCCTACGAGCAGTACTTC
CDR3 protein: CASSQEREPPSYEQYF

J gene: TRBJ1-6
clone size: -
D gene: -
V gene: TRBV19
CDR3 DNA: TGTGCCAGTAGTGAAGGGGTTCAATTTAATTCACCCCTCCACTTT
CDR3 protein: CASSEGVQFNSPLHF

J gene: TRBJ1-4
clone size: -
D gene: -
V gene: TRBV20-1
CDR3 DNA: TGCAGTGCTAGTTCTGCAACTAATGAAAAACTGTTTTTT
CDR3 protein: CSASSATNEKLFF

J gene: TRBJ2-7
clone size: -
D gene: TRBD2
V gene: TRBV11-3
CDR3 DNA: TGTGCCAGCAGCTTAGAGGCGGGGGGGGATGAGCAGTACTTC
CDR3 protein: CASSLEAGGDEQYF

J gene: TRBJ1-6
clone size: -
D gene: -
V gene: TRBV5-1
CDR3 DNA: TGCGCCAGCAGCTCACAGGGCTCTAACAATTCACCCCTCCACTTT
CDR3 protein: CASSSQGSNNSPLHF

J gene: TRBJ1-5
clone size: -
D gene: TRBD1
V gene: TRBV10-3
CDR3 DNA: TGTGCCATCAGTGAGTCCGGGACAGGATATAGCAATCAGCCCCAGCATTTT
CDR3 protein: CAISESGTGYSNQPQHF

J gene: TRBJ2-3
clone size: -
D gene: -
V gene: TRBV12-3/TRBV12-4
CDR3 DNA: TGTGCCAGCAGTTTCGGGGGTACAGATACGCAGTATTTT
CDR3 protein: CASSFGGTDTQYF

J gene: TRBJ1-2
clone size: few
D gene: -
V gene: TRBV2
CDR3 DNA: TGTGCCAGCAGTGACAGGGCCTACTATGGCTACACCTTC
CDR3 protein: CASSDRAYYGYTF

J gene: TRBJ1-6
clone size: -
D gene: TRBD1
V gene: TRBV9
CDR3 DNA: TGTGCCAGCAGCGTAGGGAGACAGGGGAATTCACCCCTCCACTTT
CDR3 protein: CASSVGRQGNSPLHF

J gene: TRBJ2-5
clone size: -
D gene: -
V gene: TRBV29-1
CDR3 DNA: TGCAGCGTTGCCTACCGGGACAACCAAGAGACCCAGTACTTC
CDR3 protein: CSVAYRDNQETQYF

J gene: TRBJ2-2
clone size: -
D gene: TRBD2
V gene: TRBV19
CDR3 DNA: TGTGCCAGTGCCCGATGGGGGGGGACGAACACCGGGGAGCTGTTTTTT
CDR3 protein: CASARWGGTNTGELFF

J gene: TRBJ2-6
clone size: -
D gene: -
V gene: TRBV11-2
CDR3 DNA: TGTGCCAGCAGCTTAGCCCCTCCAGGGGTACTCTCTGGGGCCAACGTCCTGACTTTC
CDR3 protein: CASSLAPPGVLSGANVLTF

J gene: TRBJ2-2
clone size: -
D gene: TRBD2
V gene: TRBV6-2/TRBV6-3
CDR3 DNA: TGTGCCAGCAGTTACCCCCGACTAGCGGGGGAGACCGGGGAGCTGTTTTTT
CDR3 protein: CASSYPRLAGETGELFF

J gene: TRBJ1-2
clone size: -
D gene: TRBD1
V gene: TRBV6-5
CDR3 DNA: TGTGCCAGCAGTTACACCCGGACAGGGCTCAGGGGCTACACCTTC
CDR3 protein: CASSYTRTGLRGYTF

J gene: TRBJ2-7
clone size: -
D gene: TRBD1
V gene: TRBV4-1
CDR3 DNA: TGCGCCAGCAGCCAACGACCCCCCCGGGACAGGTCTTCCTACGAGCAGTACTTC
CDR3 protein: CASSQRPPRDRSSYEQYF

J gene: TRBJ1-1
clone size: once
D gene: -
V gene: TRBV11-2
CDR3 DNA: TGTGCCAGCAGCAATAGGCAGGGTAACACTGAAGCTTTCTTT
CDR3 protein: CASSNRQGNTEAFF

J gene: TRBJ1-2
clone size: once
D gene: TRBD1
V gene: TRBV7-8
CDR3 DNA: TGTGCCAGCACAGGGGGCGTAGACTATGGCTACACCTTC
CDR3 protein: CASTGGVDYGYTF

J gene: TRBJ1-2
clone size: once
D gene: TRBD1
V gene: TRBV7-9
CDR3 DNA: TGTGCCAGCGGTGGGACAGACGCCTCGGGGGGCTACACCTTC
CDR3 protein: CASGGTDASGGYTF

J gene: TRBJ1-2
clone size: -
D gene: TRBD1
V gene: TRBV19
CDR3 DNA: TGTGCCAGTAGTATAGGCGGGACAGTCTATGGCTACACCTTC
CDR3 protein: CASSIGGTVYGYTF

J gene: TRBJ2-1
clone size: -
D gene: TRBD2
V gene: TRBV5-1
CDR3 DNA: TGCGCCAGCAGCTTGGGGCTAGCGGGAGGGATAAATGAGCAGTTCTTC
CDR3 protein: CASSLGLAGGINEQFF

J gene: TRBJ1-4
clone size: once
D gene: TRBD1
V gene: TRBV9
CDR3 DNA: TGTGCCAGCAGCGTAGGAGAAGGGCTACCGGGACAGGGGGCAACTAATGAAAAACTGTTTTTT
CDR3 protein: CASSVGEGLPGQGATNEKLFF

J gene: TRBJ2-3
clone size: -
D gene: TRBD2
V gene: TRBV12-3/TRBV12-4
CDR3 DNA: TGTGCCAGCAGTTTGGGCGGGGGGGTTACGCAGTATTTT
CDR3 protein: CASSLGGGVTQYF

J gene: TRBJ1-2
clone size: -
D gene: TRBD1
V gene: TRBV9
CDR3 DNA: TGTGCCAGCAGCGACCACCGGGACAGGGTCACCCGCTACACCTTC
CDR3 protein: CASSDHRDRVTRYTF

J gene: TRBJ1-2
clone size: -
D gene: TRBD1
V gene: TRBV7-2
CDR3 DNA: TGTGCCAGCAGCTTAGCAGCCTGGACAGGGGGTGGCTACACCTTC
CDR3 protein: CASSLAAWTGGGYTF

J gene: TRBJ1-5
clone size: -
D gene: TRBD1
V gene: TRBV19
CDR3 DNA: TGTGCCAGTAGTATAGATACCGGGACAGGAGTTCAGCCCCAGCATTTT
CDR3 protein: CASSIDTGTGVQPQHF

J gene: TRBJ1-5
clone size: -
D gene: -
V gene: TRBV5-1
CDR3 DNA: TGCGCCAGCAGCCCCCATGTCAGCGGGGGCAATCAGCCCCAGCATTTT
CDR3 protein: CASSPHVSGGNQPQHF

J gene: TRBJ1-2
clone size: -
D gene: -
V gene: TRBV6-1
CDR3 DNA: TGTGCCAGCAGTGGAGACAGTTCCTACGGACAGATCGGCTACACCTTC
CDR3 protein: CASSGDSSYGQIGYTF

J gene: TRBJ2-3
clone size: -
D gene: TRBD1
V gene: TRBV28
CDR3 DNA: TGTGCCAGCAGCCAAATCGGGACAGGGGAAGATACGCAGTATTTT
CDR3 protein: CASSQIGTGEDTQYF

J gene: TRBJ2-3
clone size: -
D gene: TRBD2
V gene: TRBV18
CDR3 DNA: TGTGCCAGCCACGGGACTAGCGGGAGGCTCACAGATACGCAGTATTTT
CDR3 protein: CASHGTSGRLTDTQYF

J gene: TRBJ2-3
clone size: -
D gene: -
V gene: TRBV19
CDR3 DNA: TGTGCCAGTAGTGCCCAGGGGACAGATACGCAGTATTTT
CDR3 protein: CASSAQGTDTQYF

J gene: TRBJ2-3
clone size: -
D gene: TRBD1
V gene: TRBV13
CDR3 DNA: TGTGCCTGCCGGCACGACAGGGCAGATACGCAGTATTTT
CDR3 protein: CACRHDRADTQYF

J gene: TRBJ2-7
clone size: -
D gene: TRBD1
V gene: TRBV27
CDR3 DNA: TGTGCCAGCAGTTTAGGGACAGGGGCCGAGCAGTACTTC
CDR3 protein: CASSLGTGAEQYF

J gene: TRBJ2-3
clone size: -
D gene: -
V gene: TRBV11-2
CDR3 DNA: TGTGCCAGCACCCTCCCGCGTATTGGCACAGATACGCAGTATTTT
CDR3 protein: CASTLPRIGTDTQYF

J gene: TRBJ2-7
clone size: -
D gene: TRBD1
V gene: TRBV10-3
CDR3 DNA: TGTGCCATCAATAGTAGGGGGACAGGGAACGACGAGCAGTACTTC
CDR3 protein: CAINSRGTGNDEQYF

J gene: TRBJ1-1
clone size: -
D gene: TRBD1
V gene: TRBV27
CDR3 DNA: TGTGCCAGCAGTTACAGGGGGGCGCGGGCTTTCTTT
CDR3 protein: CASSYRGARAFF

J gene: TRBJ2-3
clone size: -
D gene: TRBD2
V gene: TRBV20-1
CDR3 DNA: TGCAGTGCTAGTCCGGCGGGGGTGTCAGTGGGCACAGATACGCAGTATTTT
CDR3 protein: CSASPAGVSVGTDTQYF

J gene: TRBJ2-2
clone size: -
D gene: TRBD1
V gene: TRBV5-6
CDR3 DNA: TGTGCCAGCAGCTTCTTAATACAGGGGTACACCGGGGAGCTGTTTTTT
CDR3 protein: CASSFLIQGYTGELFF

J gene: TRBJ1-2
clone size: -
D gene: -
V gene: TRBV12-3/TRBV12-4
CDR3 DNA: TGTGCCAGCAGTTTATTACAGATCTATGGCTACACCTTC
CDR3 protein: CASSLLQIYGYTF

J gene: TRBJ2-4
clone size: -
D gene: -
V gene: TRBV2
CDR3 DNA: TGTGCCAGCAGCGACCCACAGGCTCTAGCCAAAAACATTCAGTACTTC
CDR3 protein: CASSDPQALAKNIQYF

J gene: TRBJ2-5
clone size: -
D gene: TRBD2
V gene: TRBV7-3
CDR3 DNA: TGTGCCAGCAGCCAGGGGAGTAGCGGGAGTCGGGAGACCCAGTACTTC
CDR3 protein: CASSQGSSGSRETQYF

J gene: TRBJ2-4
clone size: -
D gene: -
V gene: TRBV7-2
CDR3 DNA: TGTGCCAGCAGCTTAGACGGCGGTTTGGGCATTCAGTACTTC
CDR3 protein: CASSLDGGLGIQYF

J gene: TRBJ2-5
clone size: -
D gene: TRBD1
V gene: TRBV28
CDR3 DNA: TGTGCCAGCACCCAGACAGGGCAAGAGACCCAGTACTTC
CDR3 protein: CASTQTGQETQYF

J gene: TRBJ2-1
clone size: -
D gene: TRBD1
V gene: TRBV24-1
CDR3 DNA: TGTGCCACCAGTGAGCCGGGACAGACGGCACACCCCGAGCAGTTCTTC
CDR3 protein: CATSEPGQTAHPEQFF

J gene: TRBJ2-1
clone size: -
D gene: -
V gene: TRBV27
CDR3 DNA: TGTGCCAGCGGGCGAGTGTACAATGAGCAGTTCTTC
CDR3 protein: CASGRVYNEQFF

J gene: TRBJ2-3
clone size: -
D gene: -
V gene: TRBV9
CDR3 DNA: TGTGCCAGCAGCGTAGCCGGAGACAGAGTCACAGATACGCAGTATTTT
CDR3 protein: CASSVAGDRVTDTQYF

J gene: TRBJ2-7
clone size: -
D gene: -
V gene: TRBV19
CDR3 DNA: TGTGCCAGTAGTATGGCAGGTAAAACCTACGAGCAGTACTTC
CDR3 protein: CASSMAGKTYEQYF

J gene: TRBJ1-1
clone size: -
D gene: -
V gene: TRBV11-1
CDR3 DNA: TGTGCCAGCAGCTTACCGACGGGTTCTACTGAAGCTTTCTTT
CDR3 protein: CASSLPTGSTEAFF